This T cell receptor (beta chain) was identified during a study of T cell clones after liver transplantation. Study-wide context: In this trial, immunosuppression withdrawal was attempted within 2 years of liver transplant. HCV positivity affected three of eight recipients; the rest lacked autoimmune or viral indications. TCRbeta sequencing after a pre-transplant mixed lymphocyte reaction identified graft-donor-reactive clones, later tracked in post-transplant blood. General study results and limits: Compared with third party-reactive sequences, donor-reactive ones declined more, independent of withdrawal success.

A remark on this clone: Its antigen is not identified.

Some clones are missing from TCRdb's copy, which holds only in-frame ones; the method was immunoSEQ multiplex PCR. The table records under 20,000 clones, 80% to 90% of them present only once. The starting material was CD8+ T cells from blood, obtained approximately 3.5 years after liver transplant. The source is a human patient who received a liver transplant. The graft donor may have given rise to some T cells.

The CDR3 bases are TGTGCCACCGCTAGCGGGTCCTACAATGAGCAGTTCTTC. It translates to CATASGSYNEQFF. The J gene is TRBJ2-1, the V gene TRBV6-5, with 8 bases identical to TRBD2. V shed 10 bases and J 1 base; nucleotides not matched to a gene: 3. From germline, CDR1 is MNHEY and CDR2 SVGAGI. This CDR3 contains 13 residues.